There are many counts of the clone carrying this T cell receptor beta chain. What it binds is not known. These data come from a study of T-cell reconstitution after alpha-beta-depleted transplantation in children. Points from the study as a whole: One year after transplant, T-cell counts and diversity came mostly from newly produced T cells. Elevated TCRbeta diversity at day 60 was traced, in some patients, to surviving recipient T cells and thymic progenitors. At around two months after transplant, the alpha-beta T cells were reportedly derived from several hundred expanded clones that came from non-depleted graft cells.

The CDR3 length is 16 residues. The germline gives CDR1 SGHTA, CDR2 FQGTGA. V shed 0 bases and J 2 bases; nucleotides not matched to a gene: 1. Unique molecular identifiers were incorporated into the prepared TCRbeta library. TCRdb re-analysed the PCR reads in MiXCR, keeping a single row per CDR3 protein. The sample lists 200,000 to 250,000 distinct CDR3 sequences, about a tenth occurring once. Sequencing used PBMCs, obtained before TCRalphabeta/CD19-depleted stem cell transplant. The gene calls are TRBV7-3 and TRBJ2-6; 7 bases match TRBD1. The receptor's source is a child less than two years old with acute myeloid leukemia, due to receive a stem cell transplant. For the CDR3, the DNA is TGTGCCAGCAGCTTAACAGGGGGCGCTGGGGCCAACGTCCTGACTTTC. Translation: CASSLTGGAGANVLTF.